Below are 20 T cell receptor beta chains sequenced from a single sample in a study of Ad26.COV2.S vaccination and SARS-CoV-2 variants. Treatment here: roughly 20 received Ad26.COV2.S at low or high dose, single or two shots; roughly five received placebo; per-sample allocation not given. Sampling was performed 63 days after the first vaccine or placebo injection. This table comes from immunoSEQ multiplex PCR, and its TCRdb copy is limited to in-frame clones, with some not included. The table includes about 320,000 clones, around four fifths detected once. Sequenced here: peripheral blood, sampled in a trial of Ad26.COV2.S vaccine versus placebo. These TCRs come from a person aged 18 to 65 who received the Ad26.COV2.S COVID-19 vaccine or a placebo.

The chain uses TRBV27 and TRBJ2-7; tentative D call: TRBD1 (5 bases). The germline V gene has CDR1 MNHEY and CDR2 SMNVEV (reference sequence). The CDR3 extends over 14 amino acids. V was pared by 3 bases and J by 4 bases, with 13 bases between. CDR3 residues: CASSFSAGRYEQYF. CDR3 coding DNA: TGTGCCAGCAGTTTTTCGGCAGGGCGGTACGAGCAGTACTTC.

The chain links TRBV25-1 to TRBJ2-5; TRBD1 agrees at 11 bases. V was clipped by 1 base and J by 2 bases; unmatched bases: 0. This CDR3 has 15 residues. CDR1 is MGHDK, CDR2 SYGVNS, per germline. The CDR3 is CASSEWDRGQETQYF. The CDR3 DNA reads TGTGCCAGCAGTGAATGGGACAGGGGGCAAGAGACCCAGTACTTC.

The gene calls are TRBV7-9 and TRBJ2-2; 7 bases are a match to TRBD2. This CDR3 region has 17 residues. V shed 0 bases, J shed 2 bases, and the junction held 6 bases outside the gene matches. CDR1 is SEHNR and CDR2 is FQNEAQ in the germline V gene (reference sequence). The CDR3 region is CASSLAVGGLNTGELFF. CDR3 DNA sequence: TGTGCCAGCAGCTTAGCGGTCGGGGGGTTAAACACCGGGGAGCTGTTTTTT.

J is TRBJ2-7 and V is TRBV19; a possible D gene is TRBD2 (6 bases). The CDR3 covers 15 residues. V was trimmed by 1 base and J by 2 bases, leaving 12 bases between them. CDR1 is LNHDA, CDR2 SQIVND, per germline (reference sequence). CDR3 in amino acids: CASSIARGAPYEQYF. DNA of the CDR3: TGTGCCAGTAGTATAGCCCGCGGGGCTCCCTACGAGCAGTACTTC.

V gene TRBV19 combines with J gene TRBJ1-4; 8 bases are shared with TRBD1. This CDR3 is 15 amino acids long. The trim removed 5 bases at V and 4 bases at J, leaving 6 bases unmatched. Germline CDR1 reads LNHDA; CDR2 reads SQIVND (reference sequence). This CDR3 is CASSDRGRNNEKLFF. DNA of the CDR3: TGTGCCAGTAGTGACAGGGGACGGAATAATGAAAAACTGTTTTTT.

V gene TRBV6-5 combines with J gene TRBJ2-3; D tentatively fits TRBD1 or TRBD2 (5 bases each). Germline-derived CDR1 and CDR2 are MNHEY and SVGAGI. V lost 2 bases and J lost 0, with 9 bases in between. CDR3 length: 15 amino acids. CDR3 DNA sequence: TGTGCCAGCAGTTACCGGGACGCCAGCACAGATACGCAGTATTTT. This sequence encodes CASSYRDASTDTQYF.

The V and J genes are TRBV7-3 and TRBJ1-3; D is unresolved. This CDR3 has 12 amino acids. V lost 5 bases, J lost 3 bases, and 5 bases lay in between. Germline CDR1 SGHTA, CDR2 FQGTGA. This chain's CDR3 is CASSPGGNTIYF. CDR3 coding DNA: TGTGCCAGCAGCCCAGGTGGAAACACCATATATTTT.

The CDR3 sequence is CASSPPPRAETQYF. Here the CDR3 DNA reads TGTGCCAGCAGTCCCCCCCCTAGGGCAGAGACCCAGTACTTC. The chain employs TRBV28 and TRBJ2-5; unclear D gene. In germline, CDR1 is MDHEN, CDR2 SYDVKM. V lost 5 bases to trimming and J lost 4 bases, with 14 bases between them. The CDR3 contains 14 residues.

The chain employs TRBV7-3 and TRBJ1-1; 7 positions agree with TRBD1. CDR1 SGHTA and CDR2 FQGTGA come from the germline V gene. This CDR3 region has 13 residues. V lost 5 bases to trimming and J lost 6 bases; unmatched junction nucleotides: 6. CDR3 loop: CASSAYRGAEAFF. The CDR3 coding sequence is TGTGCCAGCAGCGCATACAGGGGAGCTGAAGCTTTCTTT. Filled out from reference TRBV7-3 and TRBJ1-1, the complete variable domain reads GAGVSQTPSNKVTEKGKYVELRCDPISGHTALYWYRQSLGQGPEFLIYFQGTGAADDSGLPNDRFFAVRPEGSVSTLKIQRTERGDSAVYLCASSAYRGAEAFFGQGTRLTVV.

CDR3 nucleotides: TGTGCCAGCAGCAAACTAGCGGGGGGCGGAGATACGCAGTATTTT. This sequence encodes CASSKLAGGGDTQYF. This chain uses TRBV7-8 with TRBJ2-3; 12 bases agree with TRBD2. The V gene's germline CDR1 is SGHVS and CDR2 FQNEAQ. The trim removed 5 bases at V and 5 bases at J, leaving 5 bases unmatched. The CDR3 totals 15 residues.

The chain joins TRBV29-1 to TRBJ1-5; D call uncertain. The V and J ends lost 4 bases and 1 base respectively, with 11 bases between them. This CDR3 region has 14 residues. In germline, CDR1 is SQVTM, CDR2 ANQGSEA. The CDR3 DNA sequence: TGCAGCGTTGGAGGTGGACCAAGCAATCAGCCCCAGCATTTT. Translation: CSVGGGPSNQPQHF.

This chain uses TRBV9 with TRBJ1-5, with D perhaps matching TRBD1 (6 bases). The CDR3 covers 14 residues. The V gene lost 0 bases and the J gene lost 3 bases, with 7 bases spanning the gap. Germline assignment: CDR1 SGDLS and CDR2 YYNGEE. The CDR3 spells CASSVGQDNQPQHF. CDR3 sequence (DNA): TGTGCCAGCAGCGTAGGACAGGACAATCAGCCCCAGCATTTT.

The chain carries TRBV11-3 and TRBJ2-6; D is uncertain. The CDR3 consists of 17 residues. Trimming took off 3 bases at V and 0 bases at J, with 12 bases between the two ends. Per germline, CDR1 SGHNT and CDR2 YENEEA. CDR3 nucleotides: TGTGCCAGCAGCTTTATCCTCCATTCCTCTGGGGCCAACGTCCTGACTTTC. It encodes CASSFILHSSGANVLTF.

The V gene is TRBV10-3, the J gene TRBJ1-2; D ambiguous. Germline CDR1 ENHRY, CDR2 SYGVKD. This CDR3 comprises 14 residues. V was cut by 0 bases and J by 2 bases, with 7 bases left in between. In DNA form, the CDR3 reads TGTGCCATCAGTGAGTCAAACCGCAACTATGGCTACACCTTC. It yields the protein CAISESNRNYGYTF.

The V gene is TRBV5-4, the J gene TRBJ1-4; the match to TRBD1 covers 9 bases. Germline loops: CDR1 SGHNT, CDR2 YYREEE (reference sequence). After removal of 4 bases from V and 7 bases from J, the junction contained 8 bases not matched to a gene. This CDR3 contains 15 residues. CDR3 nucleotide sequence: TGTGCCAGCAGCAGAAACAGGGGGCAGAGTGAAAAACTGTTTTTT. Translated, it gives CASSRNRGQSEKLFF.

The V and J genes are TRBV19 and TRBJ1-2, with D tentatively TRBD1 (5 bases). Germline assignment: CDR1 LNHDA and CDR2 SQIVND (reference sequence). The V and J ends lost 2 bases and 4 bases respectively, with 11 bases between them. CDR3 length equals 14 residues. DNA of the CDR3: TGTGCCAGTAGTATACGAAGCACAGGCTATGGCTACACCTTC. Translated, it gives CASSIRSTGYGYTF.

The chain is built from TRBV7-3 and TRBJ2-2; TRBD1 might be the D (5 bases). V lost 1 base and J lost 3, with 12 bases in between. Per the germline V gene, CDR1 is SGHTA and CDR2 is FQGTGA. The CDR3 extends over 16 amino acids. For the CDR3, the DNA is TGTGCCAGCAGCTTAAATATGATCAGGGACACCGGGGAGCTGTTTTTT. Amino acid sequence: CASSLNMIRDTGELFF.

The V and J genes are TRBV10-3 and TRBJ1-1; tentatively, D is TRBD1 (6 bases). This CDR3 contains 15 residues. V lost 11 bases, J lost 6 bases, and 25 bases lay in between. Germline V gene sequence: CDR1 ENHRY, CDR2 SYGVKD. CDR3 DNA: TGTGCCTCCTCGTCGGGAGGGGGGGTCGCGTCTGAAGCTTTCTTT. Its protein is CASSSGGGVASEAFF.

V and J are TRBV11-3 and TRBJ1-1; tentative D call: TRBD1 (5 bases). The CDR3 is 12 residues long. Germline CDR1 reads SGHNT; CDR2 reads YENEEA. Trimming left V 0 bases short and J 10 bases short, with 9 bases between. CDR3 DNA: TGTGCCAGCAGCTTAGAGGAGGGGAGAGCTTTCTTT. It codes for CASSLEEGRAFF.

The J gene is TRBJ1-2, the V gene TRBV29-1; D uncertain. The CDR3 has 12 amino acids. V was pared by 1 base and J by 11 bases, with 14 bases between. The germline V gene encodes CDR1 SQVTM and CDR2 ANQGSEA. Here the CDR3 reads CSVEATRSGYTF. In DNA form, the CDR3 reads TGCAGCGTTGAAGCCACCCGGTCGGGGTACACCTTC.